The 24 T cell receptor beta chains given below trace back to one sample, sequenced in a study of human T cells and chemical hapten exposure. TCRdb reprocessed the RACE reads via MiXCR and lists one record per CDR3 protein. Seen here are about 60,000 distinct CDR3 sequences, approximately 8.6% observed once, and the top ten hold about an eighth. Time point: patch test 1, 2 weeks after DPC sensitization. Described treatment: therapeutic diphenylcyclopropenone sensitization with weekly scalp DPC. Sequences were derived from whole blood, sampled in connection with sensitization to the hapten diphenylcyclopropenone (DPC). The receptors shown here come from a woman aged 40-49 years with alopecia areata. Some clones in this sample may be carry-over from other donors' samples.

As for this clonotype: Given a much more abundant clone one base away, this may be a read error. The chain has TRBV19 and TRBJ2-1, with a tentative D call TRBD2 (6 bases). The CDR3 runs 14 residues. V lost 1 base, J lost 8 bases, and 12 bases lay in between. Germline assignment: CDR1 LNHDA and CDR2 SQIVND (reference sequence). CDR3 region: CASSIGGGCDEQFF. CDR3 DNA: TGTGCCAGTAGTATAGGGGGAGGTTGCGATGAGCAGTTCTTC.

The CDR3 DNA follows: TGCGCCAGCACACCGGGATCCCAAGAGACCCAGTACTTC. It encodes CASTPGSQETQYF. The V gene is TRBV5-1, the J gene TRBJ2-5; maybe TRBD2 (5 bases). Trimming removed 6 bases at V and 1 base at J, with 10 bases between. Germline CDR1 and CDR2: SGHRS and YFSETQ. The CDR3 has 13 amino acids.

A word on this clonotype: This may arise from a read error, as a much more abundant clone is one base away. The rearrangement joins TRBV7-9 to TRBJ2-2, with D uncertain. Germline assignment: CDR1 SEHNR and CDR2 FQNEAQ (reference sequence). CDR3 length: 14 residues. With 1 base removed from V and 2 bases from J, the gap between germline ends came to 5 bases. In DNA form, the CDR3 reads TGTGCCAGCAGCTTAGGGGCAAACACCGGGGAGCTGTTTTTT. It translates to CASSLGANTGELFF.

This clonotype was detected a few times. The chain has TRBV6-1 and TRBJ1-1, with D possibly TRBD1 on 5 matching bases. Deletions cut 5 bases from V and 1 base from J, with 11 bases between. Germline V gives CDR1 MNHNS, CDR2 SASEGT. The CDR3 contains 14 residues. The CDR3 bases are TGTGCCAGCAGTTTTACTACAGGGAACACTGAAGCTTTCTTT. It yields the protein CASSFTTGNTEAFF.

In its sample, this clonotype was seen a few times. For the CDR3, the DNA is TGCAGCGTTGGGACTAGCGCCCAAGAGACCCAGTACTTC. This encodes CSVGTSAQETQYF. The chain couples TRBV29-1 to TRBJ2-5; 9 positions match TRBD2. Losses at the gene ends were 4 bases for V and 1 base for J; bases not matched to a gene: 1. Germline V gives CDR1 SQVTM, CDR2 ANQGSEA. The CDR3 runs to 13 residues.

The sample holds a few counts of this clonotype. One junction end disagrees with the germline gene, perhaps due to a read error. The chain uses TRBV28 and TRBJ2-2; 7 bases are a match to TRBD1. The CDR3 is made up of 15 amino acids. Germline V gives CDR1 MDHEN, CDR2 SYDVKM. The CDR3 sequence: CVSRAGTENTGELFF. The DNA of the CDR3 is TGTGTCAGCAGAGCCGGGACAGAGAACACCGGGGAGCTGTTTTTT.

Many counts were recorded for this clonotype. This chain uses TRBV19 with TRBJ2-7; D unresolved. CDR3 length: 13 amino acids. Germline V gene sequence: CDR1 LNHDA, CDR2 SQIVND (reference sequence). Trimming took 3 bases from V and 2 from J, leaving 8 bases between them. CDR3 DNA sequence: TGTGCCAGTAGTATTGCACAGACCTACGAGCAGTACTTC. Amino acids: CASSIAQTYEQYF. Full variable domain (remainder filled in from reference TRBV19 and TRBJ2-7): DGGITQSPKYLFRKEGQNVTLSCEQNLNHDAMYWYRQDPGQGLRLIYYSQIVNDFQKGDIAEGYSVSREKKESFPLTVTSAQKNPTAFYLCASSIAQTYEQYFGPGTRLTVT.

This clonotype appeared many times. The V gene is TRBV27, the J gene TRBJ1-2; 8 nucleotides line up with TRBD1. J was trimmed by 5 bases and V by 7 bases; bases with no gene match: 6. The CDR3 runs to 13 residues. The V gene's germline CDR1 is MNHEY and CDR2 SMNVEV (reference sequence). This CDR3 is CASTLRQGYGYTF. CDR3 coding DNA: TGTGCCAGCACCCTAAGACAGGGGTATGGCTACACCTTC.

This clonotype came up a few times. The genes are TRBV10-3 and TRBJ2-1, with TRBD2 matching over 16 bases. Per the germline V gene, CDR1 is ENHRY and CDR2 is SYGVKD. The ends lost 6 bases at V and 1 base at J; junction bases unmatched: 3. The CDR3 runs to 17 residues. This chain's CDR3 is CAISGTSGGVSYNEQFF. Written as DNA, the CDR3 is TGTGCCATCAGCGGGACTAGCGGGGGGGTATCCTACAATGAGCAGTTCTTC.

The chain joins TRBV5-5 to TRBJ1-3; D remains ambiguous. The CDR3 consists of 17 residues. CDR1 is SGHKS and CDR2 is YYEKEE in the germline V gene (reference sequence). V was trimmed by 3 bases and J by 2 bases, leaving 18 bases between them. CDR3 nucleotides: TGTGCCAGCAGCTCAGGACCGGTTCTCGACCCTGGAAACACCATATATTTT. It is translated as CASSSGPVLDPGNTIYF.

The chain recombines TRBV4-1 with TRBJ1-3; D gene ambiguous. With 2 bases removed from V and 0 bases from J, the gap between germline ends came to 5 bases. CDR3 length: 14 residues. CDR1 MGHRA and CDR2 YSYEKL come from the germline V gene. In DNA form, the CDR3 reads TGCGCCAGCAGCCAACCAGCCTCTGGAAACACCATATATTTT. Translating gives CASSQPASGNTIYF.

In this sample, this clonotype turned up many times. The chain carries TRBV5-8 and TRBJ2-7; TRBD1 might be the D (5 bases). Germline V gene data show CDR1 as SGHTS and CDR2 as YDEGEE. V lost 2 bases, J lost 0 bases, and 24 bases lay in between. The CDR3 has 19 amino acids. The CDR3 is CASSLGVMDPATSSYEQYF. DNA of the CDR3: TGTGCCAGCAGCTTAGGGGTCATGGACCCCGCAACGAGCTCCTACGAGCAGTACTTC.

Only one count was recorded for this clonotype. The V and J genes are TRBV25-1 and TRBJ1-6; D is ambiguous. The V gene lost 4 bases and the J gene lost 6 bases, with 4 bases spanning the gap. The CDR3 has 12 residues. Germline V lookup: CDR1 MGHDK, CDR2 SYGVNS. CDR3 bases: TGTGCCAGCAGTGCCATTAATTCACCCCTCCACTTT. Translated, it gives CASSAINSPLHF.

The rearrangement joins TRBV20-1 to TRBJ1-1; no definite D call. The germline gives CDR1 DFQATT, CDR2 SNEGSKA (reference sequence). The ends were cut back, 6 bases at V and 1 base at J, with 18 bases in the middle. This CDR3 region has 15 residues. The CDR3 DNA reads as TGCAGTGCCGAAACCCCGACTAAAACGAACACTGAAGCTTTCTTT. It codes for CSAETPTKTNTEAFF.

This clonotype was detected many times. The V call is TRBV3-1, the J call TRBJ2-1; possible D gene TRBD1, 6 bases. Per germline, CDR1 LGHDT and CDR2 YNNKEL (reference sequence). CDR3 length equals 14 residues. V lost 6 bases and J lost 4, with 13 bases in between. The CDR3 nucleotides read TGTGCCAGCAGACGCGGACAGTTTTACAATGAGCAGTTCTTC. Its protein product is CASRRGQFYNEQFF.

This clonotype was counted at least ten times. The gene calls are TRBV29-1 and TRBJ2-5; D call uncertain. The CDR3 is made up of 13 amino acids. Per germline, CDR1 SQVTM and CDR2 ANQGSEA. The ends were cut back, 3 bases at V and 1 base at J, with 9 bases in the middle. The CDR3 DNA reads TGCAGCGTTGATTACTTGCCCCAAGAGACCCAGTACTTC. Protein: CSVDYLPQETQYF. Full variable domain (outside the CDR3, taken from reference TRBV29-1 and TRBJ2-5): SAVISQKPSRDICQRGTSLTIQCQVDSQVTMMFWYRQQPGQSLTLIATANQGSEATYESGFVIDKFPISRPNLTFSTLTVSNMSPEDSSIYLCSVDYLPQETQYFGPGTRLLVL.

This clonotype was seen many times. The rearrangement links TRBV19 to TRBJ1-5; D is possibly TRBD1 (6 bases). Per germline, CDR1 LNHDA and CDR2 SQIVND (reference sequence). The V end was cut by 3 bases, the J end by 4 bases, with 13 bases between. The CDR3 has 15 residues. The DNA for the CDR3 is TGTGCCAGTAGTATTGTCACAGGGAAGAATCAGCCCCAGCATTTT. Its translation: CASSIVTGKNQPQHF.

V is TRBV5-1 and J is TRBJ2-2; D remains unclear. The germline V gene has CDR1 SGHRS and CDR2 YFSETQ. The CDR3 is 15 residues long. Trimming removed 4 bases at V and 8 bases at J, with 18 bases between. This CDR3 reads CASSRSSDRTGELFF. CDR3 coding DNA: TGCGCCAGCAGCCGGTCGTCGGACCGCACTGGGGAGCTGTTTTTT.

The table lists this clonotype with many counts. The chain uses TRBV28 and TRBJ2-3; TRBD2 matches at 10 bases. This CDR3 has 14 amino acids. The V gene end was trimmed by 4 bases and the J gene end by 8 bases; junction bases not matched to a gene: 6. The germline gives CDR1 MDHEN, CDR2 SYDVKM. The chain's CDR3 is CASSSTSGVVTQYF. The CDR3 DNA reads TGTGCCAGCAGTTCTACTAGCGGGGTGGTTACGCAGTATTTT.

This clonotype was observed at least ten times. The rearrangement joins TRBV29-1 to TRBJ2-7; perhaps TRBD2 as D (5 bases). V lost 6 bases and J 1 base, leaving 10 bases between the germline ends. Germline V gene data show CDR1 as SQVTM and CDR2 as ANQGSEA. This CDR3 contains 12 residues. The CDR3 region has the DNA TGCAGCGTCCTCGGACTTTCCTACGAGCAGTACTTC. Amino acid sequence: CSVLGLSYEQYF.

This chain connects TRBV12-3 or TRBV12-4 to TRBJ1-1; D gene ambiguous. The CDR3 is 12 residues long. Trimming pared 8 bases from V and 4 bases from J, leaving 11 bases between. Written as DNA, the CDR3 is TGTGCCAGCTGCCCCGAGGCCACTGAAGCTTTCTTT. Translated, it gives CASCPEATEAFF.

In its sample, this clonotype was seen many times. The chain is built from TRBV5-1 and TRBJ2-1; 9 nucleotides line up with TRBD2. The CDR3 totals 15 residues. Germline V gene sequence: CDR1 SGHRS, CDR2 YFSETQ. The trim removed 2 bases at V and 6 bases at J, leaving 6 bases unmatched. In DNA, the CDR3 is TGCGCCAGCAGCTTTGGCCTAGCGGGGTTCAATGAGCAGTTCTTC. Protein sequence: CASSFGLAGFNEQFF.

Ten or more counts support this clonotype. V is TRBV6-2 or TRBV6-3 and J is TRBJ2-7, with D possibly TRBD1 on 6 matching bases. Germline CDR1 is MNHEY and CDR2 is SVGEGT. The CDR3 is 15 residues long. Trimming stripped 0 bases from V and 1 base from J, with 10 bases between. CDR3: CASSYSAGQSYEQYF. For the CDR3, the DNA is TGTGCCAGCAGTTACTCTGCCGGACAGTCCTACGAGCAGTACTTC.

This clonotype was observed at least ten times. V is TRBV10-2 and J is TRBJ1-1, with unresolved D. Trimming shortened V by 0 bases and J by 1 base, and 9 bases separated the two germline ends. The CDR3 is made up of 15 amino acids. Per germline, CDR1 WSHSY and CDR2 SAAADI. CDR3 region: CASSESVVRNTEAFF. In DNA, the CDR3 is TGCGCCAGCAGTGAGTCTGTGGTGAGGAACACTGAAGCTTTCTTT.